This T cell receptor (beta chain) was captured in a study of blood T cells in healthy people across ages. Study outcomes and limitations: It was found that TCR beta diversity correlated strongly with the percentage of naive T cells. With donor CMV status unknown, expanded clonotype changes were possibly confounded.

This clonotype came up a few times. Its antigen remains unknown. CDR3 length equals 16 residues. The V gene lost 2 bases and the J gene lost 3 bases, with 15 bases spanning the gap. Germline CDR1 and CDR2: LGHDT and YNNKEL (reference sequence). Together with a sample-barcoded 5' primer, a J-beta primer mix was included in a second PCR lasting about 6 to 12 cycles. Using its own MiXCR run on the 5' RACE reads, TCRdb lists one record per CDR3 protein. The table records roughly 900,000 distinct CDR3 sequences, roughly 50% of them present only once. This TCR was recovered from a man aged 25-45 years in good health. The chain links TRBV3-1 to TRBJ2-3, with D possibly matching TRBD2 (5 bases). Sequenced sample: blood. As DNA, the CDR3 is TGTGCCAGCAGCCAATCAGCAGCTTCGGGAACAGATACGCAGTATTTT. Protein sequence: CASSQSAASGTDTQYF.